This T cell receptor beta chain originates from a study of T-cell memory formation after mild COVID-19. Study results and caveats: Memory cells collected pre-infection included some clones that later responded, suggesting cross-reactive memory joined.

TCRdb fed the 5' RACE reads into MiXCR, producing one record per CDR3 protein. Of about 290,000 distinct CDR3 sequences in the sample, about 16% were seen once. The CDR3 spans 17 residues. The germline V gene has CDR1 SSHAT and CDR2 FNYEAQ (reference sequence). V shed 2 bases and J 1 base; nucleotides not matched to a gene: 7. In the case of this clonotype: Its antigen is not identified.

The chain joins TRBV7-7 to TRBJ2-3; TRBD2 aligns across 9 bases. Sequencing was done on a sample of PBMCs or a T cell subset sorted from them (not recorded which). This TCR came from a man younger than 35 who had mild COVID-19 (a few samples of this study predate the infection). Cell type and time point are not known. The CDR3 nucleotides are TGTGCCAGCAGCTTATCCCGTAGCGGGAGAGGCACAGATACGCAGTATTTT. It specifies CASSLSRSGRGTDTQYF. Drawing the rest from reference TRBV7-7 and TRBJ2-3, the complete variable domain is GAGVSQSPRYKVTKRGQDVTLRCDPISSHATLYWYQQALGQGPEFLTYFNYEAQPDKSGLPSDRFSAERPEGSISTLTIQRTEQRDSAMYRCASSLSRSGRGTDTQYFGPGTRLTVL.